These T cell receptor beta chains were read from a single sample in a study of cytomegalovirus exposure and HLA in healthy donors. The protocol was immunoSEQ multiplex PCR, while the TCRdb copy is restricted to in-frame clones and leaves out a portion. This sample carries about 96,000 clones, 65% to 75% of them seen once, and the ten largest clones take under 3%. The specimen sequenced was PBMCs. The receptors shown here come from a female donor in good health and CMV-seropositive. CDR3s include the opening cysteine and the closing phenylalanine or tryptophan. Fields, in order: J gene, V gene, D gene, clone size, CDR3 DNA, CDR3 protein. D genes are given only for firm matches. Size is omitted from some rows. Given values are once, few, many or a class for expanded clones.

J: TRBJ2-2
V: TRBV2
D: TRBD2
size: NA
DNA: TGTGCCAGCAGTGAAATTAGAACTAGCGGTAACACCGGGGAGCTGTTTTTT
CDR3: CASSEIRTSGNTGELFF

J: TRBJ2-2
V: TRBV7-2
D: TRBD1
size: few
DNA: TGTGCCAGCAGCTTAGCAGGGGGCGAAGCTACCGGGGAGCTGTTTTTT
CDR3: CASSLAGGEATGELFF

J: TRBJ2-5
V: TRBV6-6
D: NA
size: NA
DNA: TGTGCCAGCAGTAACAGGGTACTATACCAAGAGACCCAGTACTTC
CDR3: CASSNRVLYQETQYF

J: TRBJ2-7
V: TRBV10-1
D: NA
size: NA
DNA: TGCGCCAGCAGTGAGTCGGCAGGATCCTACGAGCAGTACTTC
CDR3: CASSESAGSYEQYF

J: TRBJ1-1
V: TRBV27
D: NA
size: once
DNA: TGTGCCAGCAGTCCCGACCAAGGGAGGTTAGCTTTCTTT
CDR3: CASSPDQGRLAFF

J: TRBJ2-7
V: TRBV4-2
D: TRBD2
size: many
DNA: TGTGCCAGCAGCCAAGAGACTAGCGGACCCTCCTACGAGCAGTACTTC
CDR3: CASSQETSGPSYEQYF

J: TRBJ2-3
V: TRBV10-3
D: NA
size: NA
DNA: TGTGCCATCAGTGAGGCGAGTAGAATGTTTACGCAGTATTTT
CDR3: CAISEASRMFTQYF

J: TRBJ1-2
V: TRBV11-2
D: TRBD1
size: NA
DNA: TGTGCCAGCAGCCCCCTAAGAGACAGGGAGTATGGCTACACCTTC
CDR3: CASSPLRDREYGYTF

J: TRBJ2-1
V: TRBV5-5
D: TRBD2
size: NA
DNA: TGTGCCAGCAGCTTGCTTCCTAGCGGCTCCTACAATGAGCAGTTCTTC
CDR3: CASSLLPSGSYNEQFF

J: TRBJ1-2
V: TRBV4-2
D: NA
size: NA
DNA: TGTGCCAGCAGCCAAGATCAGTGGGGGGGCTCCTATGGCTACACCTTC
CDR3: CASSQDQWGGSYGYTF

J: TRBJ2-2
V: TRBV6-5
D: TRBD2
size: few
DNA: TGTGCCAGTCTGCCGGGACTAGCTTCGACCGGGGAGCTGTTTTTT
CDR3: CASLPGLASTGELFF

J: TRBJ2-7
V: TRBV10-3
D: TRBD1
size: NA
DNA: TGTGCCATCCGGCCAGGGACAGGGATCGGGTACGAGCAGTACTTC
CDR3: CAIRPGTGIGYEQYF

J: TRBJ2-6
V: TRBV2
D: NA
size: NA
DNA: TGTGCCAGCAGTGAAAACGCCCTCGCGCCTACCTCTGGGGCCAACGTCCTGACTTTC
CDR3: CASSENALAPTSGANVLTF

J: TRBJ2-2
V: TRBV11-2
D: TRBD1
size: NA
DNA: TGTGCCAGCAGCTTAGTGGCCAGGGGGTTCGCCGGGGAGCTGTTTTTT
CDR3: CASSLVARGFAGELFF

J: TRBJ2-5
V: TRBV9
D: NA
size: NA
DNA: TGTGCCAGCAGCGTAGGGGCGGGGGCGGGGGAGACCCAGTACTTC
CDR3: CASSVGAGAGETQYF

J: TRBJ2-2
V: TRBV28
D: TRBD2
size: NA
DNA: TGTGCCAGCAGTTTGACTAGCGGGAGGGCCGGGGAGCTGTTTTTT
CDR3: CASSLTSGRAGELFF